These T cell receptor beta chains were read from a single sample in a study of blood T cell repertoires in COVID-19. TCRdb's copy holds only in-frame clones and misses some; the assay was immunoSEQ multiplex PCR. The table shows approximately 290,000 clones, with more than 85% occurring only once. Sequenced material: peripheral blood. The origin of the receptors is a woman in her thirties with COVID-19, enrolled during active disease. Each CDR3 is given with its conserved first and last residue. Each record gives: V gene, clone size, D gene, J gene, CDR3 DNA, CDR3 protein. The D gene is left open where the match is weak. Rows may omit the clone size; those that give it use once, few, many or a size class.

>TRBV5-4|NA|NA|TRBJ1-2
TGTGCCAGCAGCTTGGGAGGGAGGGATGGCTACACCTTC
CASSLGGRDGYTF
>TRBV5-4|NA|TRBD2|TRBJ2-1
TGTGCCAGCAGCTTGGGGGGACTAGCTCGGGGTGAGCAGTTCTTC
CASSLGGLARGEQFF
>TRBV27|NA|TRBD2|TRBJ2-7
TGTGCCAGCACCCCAGGGGGACTAGCGGGTAACTACGAGCAGTACTTC
CASTPGGLAGNYEQYF
>TRBV13|NA|TRBD1|TRBJ2-6
TGTGCCAGCAGCAACGACAGGGCCGGGGCCAACGTCCTGACTTTC
CASSNDRAGANVLTF
>TRBV7-2|once|TRBD1|TRBJ1-2
TGTGCCAGCAGCACAGGGGTGGGAGGCTACACCTTC
CASSTGVGGYTF
>TRBV5-1|NA|NA|TRBJ2-1
TGCGCCAGCAGCCTAGGGGAAAGCTCCTACAATGAGCAGTTCTTC
CASSLGESSYNEQFF
>TRBV9|NA|NA|TRBJ2-3
TGTGCCAGCAGCGTGCCGGGAGCGGATACGCAGTATTTT
CASSVPGADTQYF
>TRBV29-1|NA|TRBD2|TRBJ2-7
TGCAGCGCGAGCGGGGGGCCAAACGAGCAGTACTTC
CSASGGPNEQYF
>TRBV10-1|NA|NA|TRBJ2-1
TGCGCCAGCAGTGATGGCGGCTCCTACAATGAGCAGTTCTTC
CASSDGGSYNEQFF
>TRBV5-1|NA|NA|TRBJ1-5
TGCGCCAGCAGCTTGGAGGGGGAAAAGAGACAGCCCCAGCATTTT
CASSLEGEKRQPQHF
>TRBV10-2|NA|TRBD2|TRBJ2-7
TGCGCCAGCAGTGAGCCCTTGCGGGAGGAGCGGTTCCTTTCCTACGAGCAGTACTTC
CASSEPLREERFLSYEQYF
>TRBV6-1|NA|NA|TRBJ2-3
TGTGCCAGCAGTGAAGGGATGGGGACTTACACAGATACGCAGTATTTT
CASSEGMGTYTDTQYF
>TRBV5-6|NA|NA|TRBJ2-1
TGTGCCAGCAGCCGATGGGCAGGGTTGGTTAATGAGCAGTTCTTC
CASSRWAGLVNEQFF
>TRBV5-1|NA|TRBD1|TRBJ1-2
TGCGCCAGCAGCTTGGCGGGGACAGGTTCGACTCCCCTTAACTATGGCTACACCTTC
CASSLAGTGSTPLNYGYTF
>TRBV9|NA|TRBD2|TRBJ2-2
TGTGCCAGCAGCGTAGATGCTAGCGGGAGTACCGGGGAGCTGTTTTTT
CASSVDASGSTGELFF
>TRBV27|NA|NA|TRBJ2-7
TGTGCCAGCAGTTTGAAGGACACAACTTACGAGCAGTACTTC
CASSLKDTTYEQYF
>TRBV6-6|few|TRBD2|TRBJ2-3
TGTGCCAGCAGTCCAAGGGGGACTAGCGGGCCCACAGATACGCAGTATTTT
CASSPRGTSGPTDTQYF
>TRBV7-9|NA|TRBD1|TRBJ1-2
TGTGCCAGCAGCTTAGCGACAGGGGAATGGGGCTACACCTTC
CASSLATGEWGYTF
>TRBV28|NA|TRBD1|TRBJ1-2
TGTGCCAGCAGTTTGGACGTTGACAGGGGGCAAGGCTACACCTTC
CASSLDVDRGQGYTF
>TRBV4-1|NA|TRBD1|TRBJ2-7
TGCGCCAGCAGCCAAGGACAGGGTAAAACCTACGAGCAGTACTTC
CASSQGQGKTYEQYF